Below, one T cell receptor (beta chain) is given with its context. The antigen is unknown. This table comes from immunoSEQ multiplex PCR, and its TCRdb copy is limited to in-frame clones, with some not included. The sample holds some 2,500,000 clones, 85% to 95% seen once. The sample belongs to a study of shared clonotypes between healthy human individuals. General study findings and limits: Shared clonotypes: roughly 5% naive CD4, around 3.5% naive CD8, around 2.2% memory CD4, about 0.41% memory CD8.

This TCR was recovered from a man aged 18 to 29 in good health. Some clones in this sample may be carry-over from other donors' samples. Sample: naive CD4+ T cells from PBMCs. Documented subset: CD45RA+ positively selected.

In DNA, the CDR3 is TGTGCCAGCAGCAAACCGGGACGTTCTTCGGAGACCCAGTACTTC. Translating it yields CASSKPGRSSETQYF. The chain links TRBV9 to TRBJ2-5; D is possibly TRBD1 or TRBD2 (5 bases each). Trimming took off 4 bases at V and 5 bases at J, with 18 bases between the two ends. CDR1 and CDR2 from the germline V gene are SGDLS and YYNGEE. This CDR3 spans 15 amino acids. The full variable domain, its missing parts supplied by reference TRBV9 and TRBJ2-5, is DSGVTQTPKHLITATGQRVTLRCSPRSGDLSVYWYQQSLDQGLQFLIQYYNGEERAKGNILERFSAQQFPDLHSELNLSSLELGDSALYFCASSKPGRSSETQYFGPGTRLLVL.